This T cell receptor beta chain was recovered during a study of shared clonotypes between healthy human individuals. Study-wide points: Compared with memory subsets, naive subsets generally had larger estimated richness. Unshared clonotypes carried lower generation probabilities than those common to all four donors.

Trimming stripped 7 bases from V and 0 bases from J, with 13 bases between. CDR1 and CDR2 from the germline V gene are MNHEY and SMNVEV (reference sequence). The CDR3 is 15 residues long. How the authors handled the data: Junction-only sequences produced by ImmunoSEQ had no quality scores, so filtering differed. The data were produced by immunoSEQ multiplex PCR, yet TCRdb's version contains in-frame clones alone and is incomplete. D and trimming were read from the DNA, whereas the V and J calls and clone size are those reported in that table. The table lists about 1,900,000 clones, roughly 95% of them singletons. Naive CD8 populations comprised CD45RO-negative cells positively selected for CCR7, excluding terminally differentiated effector memory CD45RA+ cells. Donors, healthy HIV-negative adults, lacked recent acute infections or vaccinations. For this clone: What it binds is not known.

This rearrangement joins TRBV27 to TRBJ1-5, with TRBD1 as a possible D gene (5 bases). The clonotype originates from a man younger than 35 in good health. Specimen: naive CD8+ T cells sorted from blood. CDR3 DNA sequence: TGTGCCAGCAACGCAGGGTTGGGTAGCAATCAGCCCCAGCATTTT. This encodes CASNAGLGSNQPQHF.